The present T cell receptor beta chain was sequenced within a study of blood T cell repertoires in COVID-19. Study background: Samples came from the United States, Italy and Spain, spanning acute and convalescent COVID-19. PBMCs, B-cell-depleted T cells, or T cells provided the cDNA or gDNA that made up the material.

Original handling: Amplifying reference gene primers gave estimates of nucleated cell counts. The data were produced by immunoSEQ multiplex PCR, yet TCRdb's version contains in-frame clones alone and is incomplete. V and J calls plus clone size are reproduced from that table; the DNA served to infer D and trimming. The sample records around 320,000 clones, around 91% being singletons. With 4 bases clipped from V and 7 bases from J, the junction kept 7 bases outside the gene matches. There are 14 residues in the CDR3. Germline CDR1 and CDR2: SGHDN and FVKESK. The age range of participants was about 18 to 89 years, with residence in fewer than 25 US areas.

The source is a woman between 18 and 30 years old with acute COVID-19. This chain uses TRBV14 with TRBJ1-2; 9 bases fit TRBD1. What was sequenced was PBMCs or T cells enriched from blood (not recorded which). CDR3 sequence (DNA): TGTGCCAGCAGCCCTAGAACAGGGGGCGGTGGCTACACCTTC. Its translation is CASSPRTGGGGYTF.